The 30 T cell receptor beta chains reported below all come from one sample, sequenced in a study of cytomegalovirus exposure and HLA in healthy donors. TCRdb's copy holds only in-frame clones and misses some; the assay was immunoSEQ multiplex PCR. The table includes about 98,000 clones, roughly nine tenths detected once. The sample consisted of PBMCs. These receptors originate from a woman in her 30s in good health and CMV-seronegative.

The chain combines TRBV18 with TRBJ1-5; 11 bases fit TRBD1. V shed 6 bases and J 7 bases; nucleotides not matched to a gene: 11. Germline V gene data show CDR1 as KGHSH and CDR2 as LQKENI. This CDR3 is 16 amino acids long. This CDR3 reads CASSRRDRGAHQPQHF. For the CDR3, the DNA is TGTGCCAGCTCCCGAAGGGACAGGGGGGCCCACCAGCCCCAGCATTTT.

This clone occurred many times. This chain joins TRBV6-1 and TRBJ1-2, with 7 bases matching TRBD1. Losses at the gene ends were 5 bases for V and 2 bases for J; bases not matched to a gene: 2. Germline CDR1 and CDR2: MNHNS and SASEGT. The CDR3 sequence is 13 residues long. As DNA, the CDR3 is TGTGCCAGCAGTCAGGACAGGAACTATGGCTACACCTTC. This encodes CASSQDRNYGYTF.

This chain joins TRBV5-1 and TRBJ2-5, with 7 bases aligning to TRBD1. Trimming cost V 4 bases and J 0 bases; bases outside gene matches: 6. Germline CDR1 reads SGHRS; CDR2 reads YFSETQ. The CDR3 covers 15 residues. The CDR3 region has the DNA TGCGCCAGCAGCCCGCTCGGGACAGACCAAGAGACCCAGTACTTC. Translation: CASSPLGTDQETQYF.

This clone was seen a handful of times. Additional DNA sequences in this sample encode the identical CDR3. This chain joins TRBV18 and TRBJ2-7; 10 nucleotides agree with TRBD1. The junction had 2 bases not matched to a gene; V was cut back by 3 bases and J by 3 bases. Germline V gene lookup returns CDR1 KGHSH and CDR2 LQKENI. There are 14 residues in the CDR3. The CDR3 loop reads CASSPGTGDYEQYF. CDR3 DNA sequence: TGTGCCAGCTCACCGGGGACAGGGGACTACGAGCAGTACTTC.

The chain combines TRBV27 with TRBJ2-4, with D maybe TRBD1 (5 bases). This CDR3 region has 15 residues. Trimming cost V 5 bases and J 9 bases, with 20 bases left between them. Germline loops: CDR1 MNHEY, CDR2 SMNVEV (reference sequence). The CDR3 sequence: CASSHGGQTGSIQYF. The CDR3 DNA sequence: TGTGCCAGCAGTCACGGCGGACAAACGGGCAGCATTCAGTACTTC.

The chain carries TRBV6-5 and TRBJ2-3; 7 positions agree with TRBD2. CDR3 size: 15 residues. V shed 8 bases and J 2 bases; nucleotides not matched to a gene: 10. The germline V gene encodes CDR1 MNHEY and CDR2 SVGAGI. CDR3: CASSYGGGSTDTQYF. The CDR3 DNA sequence: TGTGCCAGCTCGTATGGGGGGGGGTCCACAGATACGCAGTATTTT.

This chain connects TRBV14 to TRBJ2-5; D might be TRBD1 (5 bases). CDR1 is SGHDN and CDR2 is FVKESK in the germline V gene. V dropped 7 bases and J dropped 1 base, with 10 bases sitting between them. The CDR3 is 13 residues long. In DNA, the CDR3 is TGTGCCAGCAACAGACAGCTCCAAGAGACCCAGTACTTC. It translates to CASNRQLQETQYF.

The chain couples TRBV28 to TRBJ2-1, with 7 nucleotides matching TRBD2. J lost 8 bases, V lost 3 bases, and 13 bases had no gene match. Germline assignment: CDR1 MDHEN and CDR2 SYDVKM. The CDR3 runs to 16 residues. The CDR3 DNA reads TGTGCCAGCAGTTTCTGGACTAGTCGGGGGAGGTATGAGCAGTTCTTC. This sequence encodes CASSFWTSRGRYEQFF.

J is TRBJ1-3 and V is TRBV6-6, with a tentative D call TRBD1 (5 bases). The CDR3 runs 15 residues. V gave up 6 bases and J gave up 6 bases, with 18 bases separating them. Germline CDR1 is MNHNY and CDR2 is SVGAGI (reference sequence). CDR3 DNA: TGTGCCAGCAGCTGGAGACAGCTTAAGGAAAACACCATATATTTT. This codes for CASSWRQLKENTIYF.

Only a few counts were recorded for this clone. CDR3 region: CASSQQGQETQYF. The CDR3 DNA follows: TGTGCCAGCAGCCAACAGGGGCAAGAGACCCAGTACTTC. The rearrangement links TRBV9 to TRBJ2-5; TRBD1 agrees at 7 bases. CDR3 length equals 13 residues. After removal of 4 bases from V and 2 bases from J, the junction contained 2 bases not matched to a gene. Germline CDR1 and CDR2: SGDLS and YYNGEE.

This clone was observed a single time. DNA of the CDR3: TGTGCCAGCAGTCAGGGACAGGGGTGGGCAGATACGCAGTATTTT. It codes for CASSQGQGWADTQYF. V gene TRBV27 combines with J gene TRBJ2-3, with 10 bases identical to TRBD1. Germline CDR1 MNHEY, CDR2 SMNVEV (reference sequence). CDR3 length equals 15 residues. The V and J ends lost 5 bases and 4 bases, in that order; junction bases with no gene match: 6.

V and J are TRBV19 and TRBJ1-5; maybe TRBD1 (5 bases). This CDR3 has 14 amino acids. Trimming removed 1 base from V and 4 bases from J, with 8 bases in between. Germline loops: CDR1 LNHDA, CDR2 SQIVND (reference sequence). In DNA form, the CDR3 reads TGTGCCAGTAGTATAGGTTCAGGGAATCAGCCCCAGCATTTT. Protein sequence: CASSIGSGNQPQHF. The full variable domain, in which reference TRBV19 and TRBJ1-5 provide the parts outside the CDR3, is DGGITQSPKYLFRKEGQNVTLSCEQNLNHDAMYWYRQDPGQGLRLIYYSQIVNDFQKGDIAEGYSVSREKKESFPLTVTSAQKNPTAFYLCASSIGSGNQPQHFGDGTRLSIL.

The chain uses TRBV18 and TRBJ2-7; the D gene is possibly TRBD1 (6 bases). Germline CDR1 KGHSH, CDR2 LQKENI. This CDR3 comprises 14 residues. The V gene lost 2 bases and the J gene lost 2 bases, with 10 bases spanning the gap. This CDR3 is CASSPTGNTYEQYF. The CDR3 DNA is TGTGCCAGCTCACCAACAGGGAACACCTACGAGCAGTACTTC.

The chain is built from TRBV20-1 and TRBJ2-5, with D unclear. CDR1 DFQATT and CDR2 SNEGSKA come from the germline V gene (reference sequence). The CDR3 totals 11 residues. With 4 bases removed from V and 2 bases from J, the gap between germline ends came to 5 bases. The CDR3 DNA reads TGCAGTGCTACAAATCAAGAGACCCAGTACTTC. This sequence encodes CSATNQETQYF.

The chain combines TRBV5-1 with TRBJ1-5; no clear D. The germline V gene has CDR1 SGHRS and CDR2 YFSETQ. The CDR3 loop spans 15 amino acids. The ends were cut back, 4 bases at V and 6 bases at J, with 17 bases in the middle. The CDR3 sequence is CASSPTGFGGQPQHF. CDR3 bases: TGCGCCAGCAGCCCCACGGGGTTTGGTGGTCAGCCCCAGCATTTT.

V usage is TRBV7-2 and J usage is TRBJ2-7; no clear D. Trimming left V 1 base short and J 3 bases short, with 10 bases between. The CDR3 contains 14 residues. Germline assignment: CDR1 SGHTA and CDR2 FQGNSA. The DNA of the CDR3 is TGTGCCAGCAGCTTAGTAAGTCCCGGCTACGAGCAGTACTTC. As protein: CASSLVSPGYEQYF.

This chain links TRBV6-5 with TRBJ1-4; possibly TRBD1 for D (5 bases). CDR3 length: 14 residues. CDR1 is MNHEY, CDR2 SVGAGI, per germline. Trimming cost V 4 bases and J 5 bases, with 11 bases left between them. In DNA form, the CDR3 reads TGTGCCAGCAGTTCTGGACAAGCCAATGAAAAACTGTTTTTT. Encoded protein: CASSSGQANEKLFF.

V is TRBV7-2 and J is TRBJ2-3; a weak D match, TRBD2 (6 bases). Germline lookup yields CDR1 SGHTA and CDR2 FQGNSA. V lost 1 base, J lost 3 bases, and 8 bases lay in between. The CDR3 extends over 14 amino acids. The CDR3: CASSLVGRTDTQYF. The CDR3 nucleotides read TGTGCCAGCAGCTTAGTCGGGAGAACAGATACGCAGTATTTT.

A single count supports this clone. The chain carries TRBV7-3 and TRBJ2-7; D is perhaps TRBD1 (5 bases). The ends were cut back, 6 bases at V and 6 bases at J, with 18 bases in the middle. The CDR3 consists of 14 residues. Germline V gives CDR1 SGHTA, CDR2 FQGTGA. Here the CDR3 reads CASSQSGSVSEQYF. In nucleotides, the CDR3 is TGTGCCAGCAGTCAGTCAGGGTCGGTATCCGAGCAGTACTTC.

The genes are TRBV7-6 and TRBJ2-7; 12 positions agree with TRBD2. V trimming: 4 bases; J trimming: 6 bases; junction bases outside the gene matches: 7. CDR1 SGHVS and CDR2 FNYEAQ come from the germline V gene. This CDR3 has 15 amino acids. The CDR3 DNA is TGTGCCAGCAGCTCATGGAGGACTAGCGGGACCGAGCAGTACTTC. It is translated as CASSSWRTSGTEQYF.

This chain links TRBV6-1 with TRBJ2-7; tentative D call: TRBD1 (6 bases). Germline CDR1 reads MNHNS; CDR2 reads SASEGT. The V gene lost 6 bases and the J gene lost 1 base, with 13 bases spanning the gap. The CDR3 extends over 14 amino acids. The CDR3 DNA follows: TGTGCCAGCAGCCGACAGGACCTGTCCTACGAGCAGTACTTC. As protein: CASSRQDLSYEQYF.

This chain joins TRBV19 and TRBJ1-4; D call uncertain. Trimming removed 3 bases from V and 7 bases from J, with 9 bases in between. CDR1 and CDR2 from the germline V gene are LNHDA and SQIVND (reference sequence). The CDR3 runs to 13 residues. The CDR3 DNA sequence: TGTGCCAGTAGTATCAACCGGGGTGAAAAACTGTTTTTT. This sequence encodes CASSINRGEKLFF.

This chain links TRBV7-3 with TRBJ2-7; TRBD1 agrees at 8 bases. The CDR3 has 14 amino acids. Trimming removed 5 bases from V and 0 bases from J; junction bases left unmatched: 3. Germline assignment: CDR1 SGHTA and CDR2 FQGTGA. This CDR3 is CASSPGGRSYEQYF. CDR3 DNA sequence: TGTGCCAGCAGCCCAGGGGGCCGCTCCTACGAGCAGTACTTC.

CDR3 nucleotide sequence: TGTGCCAGTAGTTCCGACTGGGGGGACTCACCCCTCCACTTT. Translated: CASSSDWGDSPLHF. The chain links TRBV19 to TRBJ1-6; D might be TRBD1 (5 bases). The V gene's germline CDR1 is LNHDA and CDR2 SQIVND (reference sequence). This CDR3 spans 14 amino acids. The V gene lost 5 bases and the J gene lost 10 bases, with 15 bases spanning the gap.

The V and J genes are TRBV6-5 and TRBJ1-1; weak D call: TRBD1 (5 bases). Germline assignment: CDR1 MNHEY and CDR2 SVGAGI. This CDR3 has 14 amino acids. V lost 6 bases to trimming and J lost 6 bases, with 17 bases between them. This CDR3 reads CASRAGRVPPEAFF. The DNA of the CDR3 is TGTGCCAGCAGAGCGGGCAGGGTTCCACCTGAAGCTTTCTTT.

This sequence joins TRBV7-9 and TRBJ2-1, with D possibly being TRBD2 (6 bases). Looked up from germline, CDR1 is SEHNR and CDR2 is FQNEAQ (reference sequence). The CDR3 consists of 13 residues. The ends were cut back, 3 bases at V and 5 bases at J, with 8 bases in the middle. DNA of the CDR3: TGTGCCAGCAGCTTGGGACTGAACAATGAGCAGTTCTTC. Translation gives CASSLGLNNEQFF.

The chain joins TRBV19 to TRBJ1-5; a possible D gene is TRBD1 (5 bases). Germline loops: CDR1 LNHDA, CDR2 SQIVND (reference sequence). V dropped 1 base and J dropped 1 base, with 14 bases sitting between them. There are 17 residues in the CDR3. The CDR3 sequence: CASSIVTGEYSNQPQHF. In nucleotides, the CDR3 is TGTGCCAGTAGTATAGTCACAGGCGAATACAGCAATCAGCCCCAGCATTTT.

V and J are TRBV5-6 and TRBJ2-2; 9 bases are a match to TRBD1. The V segment lost 5 bases and the J segment 3 bases; nucleotides outside the gene matches: 11. This CDR3 is built from 17 residues. The V gene's germline CDR1 is SGHDT and CDR2 YYEEEE. CDR3 nucleotides: TGTGCCAGCAGTCCGATCACAGGGGGCGGGTACACCGGGGAGCTGTTTTTT. Translating it yields CASSPITGGGYTGELFF. The full variable domain, with the rest looked up from reference TRBV5-6 and TRBJ2-2, is DAGVTQSPTHLIKTRGQQVTLRCSPKSGHDTVSWYQQALGQGPQFIFQYYEEEERQRGNFPDRFSGHQFPNYSSELNVNALLLGDSALYLCASSPITGGGYTGELFFGEGSRLTVL.

The chain recombines TRBV27 with TRBJ2-3, with 8 bases that match TRBD2. With 5 bases clipped from V and 9 bases from J, the junction kept 4 bases outside the gene matches. This CDR3 contains 12 residues. Germline-derived CDR1 and CDR2 are MNHEY and SMNVEV (reference sequence). The CDR3 here is CASSIIAGTQYF. The DNA for the CDR3 is TGTGCCAGCAGTATCATAGCGGGGACGCAGTATTTT.

The chain employs TRBV29-1 and TRBJ2-5, with D maybe TRBD1 (6 bases). Trimming shortened V by 6 bases and J by 0 bases, and 14 bases separated the two germline ends. The CDR3 sequence is 14 residues long. Germline values: CDR1 SQVTM, CDR2 ANQGSEA. CDR3 sequence reads: CSVEGERYQETQYF. CDR3 sequence (DNA): TGCAGCGTAGAGGGGGAGAGGTACCAAGAGACCCAGTACTTC.